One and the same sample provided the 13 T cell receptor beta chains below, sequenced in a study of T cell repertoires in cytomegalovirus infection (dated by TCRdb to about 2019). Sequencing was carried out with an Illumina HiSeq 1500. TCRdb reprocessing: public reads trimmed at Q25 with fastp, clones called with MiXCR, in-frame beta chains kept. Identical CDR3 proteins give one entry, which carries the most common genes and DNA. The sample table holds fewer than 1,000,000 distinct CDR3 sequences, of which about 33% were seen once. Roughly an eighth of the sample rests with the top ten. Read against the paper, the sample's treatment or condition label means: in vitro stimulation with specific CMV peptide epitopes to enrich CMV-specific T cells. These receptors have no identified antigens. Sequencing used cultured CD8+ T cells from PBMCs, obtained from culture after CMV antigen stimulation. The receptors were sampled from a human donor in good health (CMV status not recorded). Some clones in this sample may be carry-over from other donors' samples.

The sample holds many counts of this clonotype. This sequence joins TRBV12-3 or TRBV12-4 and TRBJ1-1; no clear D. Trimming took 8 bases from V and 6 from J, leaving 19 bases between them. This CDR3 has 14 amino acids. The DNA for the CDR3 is TGTGCCAGCCAACATCAAAAGGTTTTCCCTGAAGCTTTCTTT. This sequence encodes CASQHQKVFPEAFF.

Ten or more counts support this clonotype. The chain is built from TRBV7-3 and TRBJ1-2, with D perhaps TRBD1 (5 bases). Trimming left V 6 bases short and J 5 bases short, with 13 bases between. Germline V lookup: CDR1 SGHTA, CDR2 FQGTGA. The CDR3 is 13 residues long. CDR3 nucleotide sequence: TGTGCCAGCAGTTCGGGACTGAATTATGGCTACACCTTC. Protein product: CASSSGLNYGYTF.

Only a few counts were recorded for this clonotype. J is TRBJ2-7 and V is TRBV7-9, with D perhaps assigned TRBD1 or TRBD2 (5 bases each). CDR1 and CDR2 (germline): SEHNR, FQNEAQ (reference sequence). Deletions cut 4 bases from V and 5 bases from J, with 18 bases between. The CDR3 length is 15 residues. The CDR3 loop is CASSSTSIRGHEQYF. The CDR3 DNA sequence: TGTGCCAGCAGCTCTACTTCGATTCGGGGCCACGAGCAGTACTTC.

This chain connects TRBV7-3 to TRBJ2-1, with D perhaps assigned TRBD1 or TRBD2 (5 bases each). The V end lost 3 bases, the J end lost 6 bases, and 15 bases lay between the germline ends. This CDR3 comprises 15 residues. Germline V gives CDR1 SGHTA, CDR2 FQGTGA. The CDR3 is CASSFGPMGVNEQFF. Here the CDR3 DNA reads TGTGCCAGCAGCTTCGGACCCATGGGGGTCAATGAGCAGTTCTTC.

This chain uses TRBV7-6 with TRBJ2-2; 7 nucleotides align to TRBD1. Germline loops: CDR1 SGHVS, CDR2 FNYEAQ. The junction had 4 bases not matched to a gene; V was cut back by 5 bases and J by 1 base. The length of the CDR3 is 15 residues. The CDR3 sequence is CASSQGVGNTGELFF. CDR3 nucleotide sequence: TGTGCCAGCAGCCAGGGGGTCGGGAACACCGGGGAGCTGTTTTTT.

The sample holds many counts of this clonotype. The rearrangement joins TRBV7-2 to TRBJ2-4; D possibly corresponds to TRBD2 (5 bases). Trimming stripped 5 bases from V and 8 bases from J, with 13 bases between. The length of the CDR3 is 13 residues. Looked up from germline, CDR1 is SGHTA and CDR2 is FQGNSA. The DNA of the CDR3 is TGTGCCAGCAGCCAGGTTGAGGGCGACATTCAGTACTTC. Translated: CASSQVEGDIQYF. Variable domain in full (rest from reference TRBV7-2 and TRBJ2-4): GAGVSQSPSNKVTEKGKDVELRCDPISGHTALYWYRQSLGQGLEFLIYFQGNSAPDKSGLPSDRFSAERTGGSVSTLTIQRTQQEDSAVYLCASSQVEGDIQYFGAGTRLSVL.

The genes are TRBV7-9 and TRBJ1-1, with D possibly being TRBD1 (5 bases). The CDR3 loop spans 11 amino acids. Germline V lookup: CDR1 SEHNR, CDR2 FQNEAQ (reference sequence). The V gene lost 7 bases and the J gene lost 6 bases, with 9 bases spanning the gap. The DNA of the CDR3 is TGTGCCAGCACCTGGGGGTCTGAAGCTTTCTTT. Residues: CASTWGSEAFF.

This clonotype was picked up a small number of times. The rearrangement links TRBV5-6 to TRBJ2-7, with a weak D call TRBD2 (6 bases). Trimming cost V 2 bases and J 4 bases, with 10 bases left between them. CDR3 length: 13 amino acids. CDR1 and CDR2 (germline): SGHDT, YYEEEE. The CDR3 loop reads CASSFGTSYEQYV. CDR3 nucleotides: TGTGCCAGCAGCTTCGGGACTTCTTACGAGCAGTACGTC.

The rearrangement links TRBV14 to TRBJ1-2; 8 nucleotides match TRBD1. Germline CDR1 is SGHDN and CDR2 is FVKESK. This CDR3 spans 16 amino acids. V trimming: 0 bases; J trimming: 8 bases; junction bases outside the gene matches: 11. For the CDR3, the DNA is TGTGCCAGCAGCCAAGAATGGGGACAGGTCATAGGGGGCTACACCTTC. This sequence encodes CASSQEWGQVIGGYTF.

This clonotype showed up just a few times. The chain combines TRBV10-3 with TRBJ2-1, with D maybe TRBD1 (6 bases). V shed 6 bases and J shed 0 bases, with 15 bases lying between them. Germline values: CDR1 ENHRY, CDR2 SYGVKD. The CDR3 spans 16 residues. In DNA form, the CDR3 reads TGTGCCATCAGGAAAGACAGGACAGACTCCTACAATGAGCAGTTCTTC. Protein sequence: CAIRKDRTDSYNEQFF.

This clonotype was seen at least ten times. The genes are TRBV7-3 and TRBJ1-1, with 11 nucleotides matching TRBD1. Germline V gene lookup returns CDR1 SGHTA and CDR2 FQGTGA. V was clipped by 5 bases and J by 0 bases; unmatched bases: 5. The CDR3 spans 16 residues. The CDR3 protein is CASSVGTGGMNTEAFF. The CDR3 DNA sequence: TGTGCCAGCAGCGTTGGGACAGGGGGGATGAACACTGAAGCTTTCTTT.

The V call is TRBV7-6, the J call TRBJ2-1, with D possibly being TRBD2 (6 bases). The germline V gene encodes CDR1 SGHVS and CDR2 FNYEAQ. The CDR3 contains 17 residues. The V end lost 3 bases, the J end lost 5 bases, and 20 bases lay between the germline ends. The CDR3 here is CASSFRTAAGWDNEQFF. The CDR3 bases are TGTGCCAGCAGCTTTAGGACTGCTGCGGGGTGGGACAATGAGCAGTTCTTC.

As DNA, the CDR3 is TGTGCCAGTAGAGGCACCCAAACACGTTTTGATAATTCACCCCTCCACTTT. This encodes CASRGTQTRFDNSPLHF. The chain is built from TRBV19 and TRBJ1-6, with unresolved D. This CDR3 spans 17 amino acids. The V gene's germline CDR1 is LNHDA and CDR2 SQIVND (reference sequence). Between the trimmed V and J ends, which lost 6 bases and 5 bases, there was a span of 20 bases.